The T cell receptor beta chain under discussion was sequenced for a study of regulatory T cells in long-lasting Graves disease. Building the TCR beta libraries relied on iRepertoire HTBI primers, and CDR3 regions underwent Arm-PCR. TCRdb re-derived calls from the multiplex PCR reads in MiXCR, one entry per CDR3 protein. Among some 490,000 distinct CDR3 sequences listed, more than 10% were seen once. Per germline, CDR1 WSHSY and CDR2 SAAADI. The CDR3 extends over 19 amino acids. General study points: Relative to new patients (around 1,000), persistent patients exhibited greater sharing of public clonotypes (2,741).

This clonotype was counted at least ten times. Antigen specificity is unknown. One end of the junction is discordant with germline, which a read error may explain. Time point here: newly diagnosed GD, antithyroid drugs for less than 3 months. Scientists built the TCR library using RNA that was extracted from PBMCs. The sample also formed part of further work on T cells in Graves' hyperthyroidism and ophthalmopathy. Turning to that study: Absence of ophthalmopathy progression within 18 months defined stable Graves' hyperthyroidism.

This specimen was peripheral blood mononuclear cells (PBMCs), taken at new diagnosis, from a patient treated with antithyroid drugs. The sequence was collected from a woman aged 25 to 45 with Graves disease. The chain has TRBV10-2 and TRBJ2-1; 14 bases map to TRBD2. CDR3 residues: CASSAPGTSGSRSYNEQFF. The CDR3 nucleotides read TGTGCCAGCAGTGCTCCGGGGACTAGCGGGAGCCGCTCCTACAATGAGCAGTTCTTC.